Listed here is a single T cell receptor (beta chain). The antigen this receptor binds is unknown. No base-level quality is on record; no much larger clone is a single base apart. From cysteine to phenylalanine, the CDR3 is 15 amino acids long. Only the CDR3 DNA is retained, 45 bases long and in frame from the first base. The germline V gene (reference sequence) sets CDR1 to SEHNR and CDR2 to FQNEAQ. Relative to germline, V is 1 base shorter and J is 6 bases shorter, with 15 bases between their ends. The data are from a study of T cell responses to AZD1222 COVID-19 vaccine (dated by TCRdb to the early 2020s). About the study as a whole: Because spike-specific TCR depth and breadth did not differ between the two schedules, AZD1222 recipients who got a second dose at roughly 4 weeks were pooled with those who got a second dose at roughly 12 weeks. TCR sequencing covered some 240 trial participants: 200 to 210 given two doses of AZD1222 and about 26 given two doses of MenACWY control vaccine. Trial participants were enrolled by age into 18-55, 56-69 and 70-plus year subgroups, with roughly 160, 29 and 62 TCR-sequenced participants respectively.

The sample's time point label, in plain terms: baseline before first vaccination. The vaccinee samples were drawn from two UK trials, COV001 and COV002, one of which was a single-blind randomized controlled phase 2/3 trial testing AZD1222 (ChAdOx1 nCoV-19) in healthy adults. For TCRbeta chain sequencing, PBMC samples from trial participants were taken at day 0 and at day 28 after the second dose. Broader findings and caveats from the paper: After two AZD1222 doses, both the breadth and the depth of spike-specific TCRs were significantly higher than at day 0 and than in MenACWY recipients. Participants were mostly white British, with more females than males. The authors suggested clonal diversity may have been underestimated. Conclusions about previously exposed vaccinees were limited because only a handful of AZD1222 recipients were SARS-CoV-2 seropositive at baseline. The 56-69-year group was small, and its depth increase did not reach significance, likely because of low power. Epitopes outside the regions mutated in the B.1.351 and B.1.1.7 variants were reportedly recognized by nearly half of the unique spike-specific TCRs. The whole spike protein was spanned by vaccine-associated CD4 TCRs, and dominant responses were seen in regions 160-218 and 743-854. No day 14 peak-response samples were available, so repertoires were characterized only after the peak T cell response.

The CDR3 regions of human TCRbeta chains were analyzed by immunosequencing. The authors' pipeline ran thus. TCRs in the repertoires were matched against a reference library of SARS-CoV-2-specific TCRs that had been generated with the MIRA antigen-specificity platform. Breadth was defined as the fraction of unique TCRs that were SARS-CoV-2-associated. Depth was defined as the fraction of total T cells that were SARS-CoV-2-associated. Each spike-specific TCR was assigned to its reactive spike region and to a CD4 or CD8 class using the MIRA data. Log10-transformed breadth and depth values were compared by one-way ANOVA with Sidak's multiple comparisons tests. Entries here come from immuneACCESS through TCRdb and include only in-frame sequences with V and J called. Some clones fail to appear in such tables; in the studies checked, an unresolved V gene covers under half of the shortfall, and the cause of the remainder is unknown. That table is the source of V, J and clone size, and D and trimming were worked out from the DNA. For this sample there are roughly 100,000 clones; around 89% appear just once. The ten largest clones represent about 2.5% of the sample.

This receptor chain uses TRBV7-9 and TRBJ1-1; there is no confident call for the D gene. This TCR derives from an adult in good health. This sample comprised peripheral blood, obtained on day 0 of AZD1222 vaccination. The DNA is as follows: TGTGCCAGCAGCTTAGATTTCAAGGATTCCTCTGAAGCTTTCTTT. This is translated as CASSLDFKDSSEAFF.